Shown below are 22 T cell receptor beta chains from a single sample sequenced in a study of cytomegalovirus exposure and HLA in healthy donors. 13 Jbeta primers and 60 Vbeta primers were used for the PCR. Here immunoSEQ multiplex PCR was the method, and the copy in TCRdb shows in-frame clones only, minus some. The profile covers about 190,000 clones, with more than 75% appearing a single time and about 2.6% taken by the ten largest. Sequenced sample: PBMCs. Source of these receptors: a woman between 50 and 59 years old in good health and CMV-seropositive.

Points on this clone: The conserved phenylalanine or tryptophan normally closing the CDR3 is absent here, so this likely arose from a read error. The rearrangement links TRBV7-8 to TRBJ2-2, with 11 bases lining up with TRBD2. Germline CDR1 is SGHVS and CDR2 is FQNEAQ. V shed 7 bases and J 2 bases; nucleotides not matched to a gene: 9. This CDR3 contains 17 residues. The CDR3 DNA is TGTGCCAGCATCCAACTAGGGACTAGCGGAAACACCGGGGAGCTGTTTCTT. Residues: CASIQLGTSGNTGELFL.

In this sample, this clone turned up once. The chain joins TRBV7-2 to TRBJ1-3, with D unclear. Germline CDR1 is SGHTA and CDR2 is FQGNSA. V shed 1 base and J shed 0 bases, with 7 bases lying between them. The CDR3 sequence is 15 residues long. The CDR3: CASSLVGSSGNTIYF. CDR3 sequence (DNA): TGTGCCAGCAGCTTAGTGGGCAGCTCTGGAAACACCATATATTTT. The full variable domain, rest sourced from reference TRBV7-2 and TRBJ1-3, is GAGVSQSPSNKVTEKGKDVELRCDPISGHTALYWYRQSLGQGLEFLIYFQGNSAPDKSGLPSDRFSAERTGGSVSTLTIQRTQQEDSAVYLCASSLVGSSGNTIYFGEGSWLTVV.

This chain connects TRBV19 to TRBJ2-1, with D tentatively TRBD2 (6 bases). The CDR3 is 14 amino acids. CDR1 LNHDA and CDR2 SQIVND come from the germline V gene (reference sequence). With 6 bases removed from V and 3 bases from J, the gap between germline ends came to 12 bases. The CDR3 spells CASRVAGNYNEQFF. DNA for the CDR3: TGTGCCAGTAGGGTCGCGGGAAACTACAATGAGCAGTTCTTC. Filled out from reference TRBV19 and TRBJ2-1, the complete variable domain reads DGGITQSPKYLFRKEGQNVTLSCEQNLNHDAMYWYRQDPGQGLRLIYYSQIVNDFQKGDIAEGYSVSREKKESFPLTVTSAQKNPTAFYLCASRVAGNYNEQFFGPGTRLTVL.

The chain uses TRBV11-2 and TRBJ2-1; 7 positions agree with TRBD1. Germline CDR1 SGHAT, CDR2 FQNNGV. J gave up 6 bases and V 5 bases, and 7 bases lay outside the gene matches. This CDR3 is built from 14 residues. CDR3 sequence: CASSRGQYLNEQFF. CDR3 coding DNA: TGTGCCAGCAGCCGGGGACAGTACCTCAATGAGCAGTTCTTC.

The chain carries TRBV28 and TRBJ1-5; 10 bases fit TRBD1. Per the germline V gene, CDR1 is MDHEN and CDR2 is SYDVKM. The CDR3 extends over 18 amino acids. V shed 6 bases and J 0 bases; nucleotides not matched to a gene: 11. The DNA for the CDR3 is TGTGCCAGCAGAAATGACAGGGGGCGCGGGAATAGCAATCAGCCCCAGCATTTT. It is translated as CASRNDRGRGNSNQPQHF.

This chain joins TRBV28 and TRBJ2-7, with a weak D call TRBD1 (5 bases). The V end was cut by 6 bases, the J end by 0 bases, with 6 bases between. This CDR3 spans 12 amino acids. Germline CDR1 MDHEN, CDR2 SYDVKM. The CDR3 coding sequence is TGTGCCAGCAGCGACAGCTCCTACGAGCAGTACTTC. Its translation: CASSDSSYEQYF.

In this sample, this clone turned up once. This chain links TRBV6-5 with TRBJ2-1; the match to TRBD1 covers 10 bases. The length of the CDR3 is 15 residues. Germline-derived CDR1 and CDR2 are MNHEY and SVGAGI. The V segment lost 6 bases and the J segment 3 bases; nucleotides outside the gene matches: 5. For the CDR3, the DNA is TGTGCCAGCAGCAGGGACAGGGGATTCTACAATGAGCAGTTCTTC. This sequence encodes CASSRDRGFYNEQFF.

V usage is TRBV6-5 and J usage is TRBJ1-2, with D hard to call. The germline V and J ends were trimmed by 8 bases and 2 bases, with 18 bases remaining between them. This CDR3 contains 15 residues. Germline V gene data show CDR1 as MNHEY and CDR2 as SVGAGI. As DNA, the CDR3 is TGTGCCAGCCAACCCACGGCGGGTATGAACTATGGCTACACCTTC. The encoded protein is CASQPTAGMNYGYTF.

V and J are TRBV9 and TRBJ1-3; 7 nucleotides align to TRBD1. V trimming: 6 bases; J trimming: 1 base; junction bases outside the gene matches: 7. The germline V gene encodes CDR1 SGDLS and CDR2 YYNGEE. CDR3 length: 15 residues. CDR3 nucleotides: TGTGCCAGCAACCGACAGGGAGGTTCTGGAAACACCATATATTTT. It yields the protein CASNRQGGSGNTIYF.

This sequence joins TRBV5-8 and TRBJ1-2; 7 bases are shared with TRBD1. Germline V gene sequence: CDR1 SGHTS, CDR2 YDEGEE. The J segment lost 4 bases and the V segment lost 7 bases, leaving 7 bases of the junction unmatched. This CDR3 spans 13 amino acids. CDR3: CASVAEGAYGYTF. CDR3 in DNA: TGTGCCAGCGTAGCAGAGGGGGCCTATGGCTACACCTTC.

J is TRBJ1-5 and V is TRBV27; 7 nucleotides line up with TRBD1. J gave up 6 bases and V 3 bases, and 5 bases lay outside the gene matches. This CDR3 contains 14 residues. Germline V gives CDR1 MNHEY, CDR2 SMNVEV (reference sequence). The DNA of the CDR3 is TGTGCCAGCAGTTTGTACAGGGGTAGTCAGCCCCAGCATTTT. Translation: CASSLYRGSQPQHF.

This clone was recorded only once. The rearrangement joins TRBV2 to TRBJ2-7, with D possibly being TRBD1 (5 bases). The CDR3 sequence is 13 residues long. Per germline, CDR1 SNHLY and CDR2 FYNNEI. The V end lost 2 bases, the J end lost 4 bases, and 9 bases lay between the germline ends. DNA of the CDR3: TGTGCCAGCAGTGAATTTCGACAGTACGAGCAGTACTTC. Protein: CASSEFRQYEQYF.

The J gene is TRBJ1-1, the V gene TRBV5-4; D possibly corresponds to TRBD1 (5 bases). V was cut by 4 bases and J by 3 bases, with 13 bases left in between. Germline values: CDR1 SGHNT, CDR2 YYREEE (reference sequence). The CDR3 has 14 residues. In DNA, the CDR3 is TGTGCCAGCAGCCATACGGGGGGGGACACTGAAGCTTTCTTT. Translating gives CASSHTGGDTEAFF.

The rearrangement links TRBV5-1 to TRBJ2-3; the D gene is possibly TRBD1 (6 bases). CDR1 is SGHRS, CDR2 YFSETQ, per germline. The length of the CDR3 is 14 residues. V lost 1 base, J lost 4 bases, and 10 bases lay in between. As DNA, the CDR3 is TGCGCCAGCAGCTTGCAGGGGTGGCCAGATACGCAGTATTTT. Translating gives CASSLQGWPDTQYF.

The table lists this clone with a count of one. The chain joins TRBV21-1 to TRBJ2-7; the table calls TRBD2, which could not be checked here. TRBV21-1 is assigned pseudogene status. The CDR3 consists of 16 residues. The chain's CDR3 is CASSKAEPAPRHEQYF. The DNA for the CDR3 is TGTGCCAGCAGCAAAGCGGAGCCAGCACCCAGACACGAGCAGTACTTC.

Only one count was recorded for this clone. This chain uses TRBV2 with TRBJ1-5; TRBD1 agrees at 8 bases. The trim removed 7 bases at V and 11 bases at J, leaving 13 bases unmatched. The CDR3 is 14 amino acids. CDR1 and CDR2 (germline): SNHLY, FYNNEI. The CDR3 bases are TGTGCCAGCACCCCGACAGGGAACAGGGGGGCCCAGCATTTT. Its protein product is CASTPTGNRGAQHF.

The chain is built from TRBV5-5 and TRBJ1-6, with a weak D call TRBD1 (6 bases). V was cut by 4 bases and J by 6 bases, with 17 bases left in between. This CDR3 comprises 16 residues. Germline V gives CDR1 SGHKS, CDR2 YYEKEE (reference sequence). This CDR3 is CASSQDRTASNSPLHF. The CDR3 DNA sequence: TGTGCCAGCAGCCAAGATCGGACAGCAAGTAATTCACCCCTCCACTTT.

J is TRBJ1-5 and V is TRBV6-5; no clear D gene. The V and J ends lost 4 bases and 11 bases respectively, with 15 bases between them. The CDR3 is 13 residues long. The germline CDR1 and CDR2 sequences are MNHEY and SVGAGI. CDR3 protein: CASSSGRALAQHF. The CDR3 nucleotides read TGTGCCAGCAGTTCGGGGAGGGCCTTGGCCCAGCATTTT.

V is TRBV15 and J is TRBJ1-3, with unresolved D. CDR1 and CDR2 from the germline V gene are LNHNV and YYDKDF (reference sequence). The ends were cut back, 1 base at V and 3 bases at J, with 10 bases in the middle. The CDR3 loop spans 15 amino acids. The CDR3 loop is CATSRGEDFGNTIYF. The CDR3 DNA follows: TGTGCCACCAGCAGAGGAGAGGATTTTGGAAACACCATATATTTT.

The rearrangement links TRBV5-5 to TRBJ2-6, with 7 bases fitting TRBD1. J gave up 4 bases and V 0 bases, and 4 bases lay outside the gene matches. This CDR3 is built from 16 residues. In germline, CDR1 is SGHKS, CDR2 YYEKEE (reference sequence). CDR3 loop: CASSLEGARGANVLTF. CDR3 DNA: TGTGCCAGCAGCTTGGAGGGGGCGCGGGGGGCCAACGTCCTGACTTTC. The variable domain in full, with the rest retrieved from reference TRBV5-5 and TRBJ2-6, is DAGVTQSPTHLIKTRGQQVTLRCSPISGHKSVSWYQQVLGQGPQFIFQYYEKEERGRGNFPDRFSARQFPNYSSELNVNALLLGDSALYLCASSLEGARGANVLTFGAGSRLTVL.

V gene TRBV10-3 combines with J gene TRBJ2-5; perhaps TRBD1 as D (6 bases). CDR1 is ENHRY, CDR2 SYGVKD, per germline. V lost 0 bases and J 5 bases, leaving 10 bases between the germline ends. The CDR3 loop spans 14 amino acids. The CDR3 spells CAISESGDKETQYF. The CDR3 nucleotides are TGTGCCATCAGTGAGTCGGGGGACAAGGAGACCCAGTACTTC.

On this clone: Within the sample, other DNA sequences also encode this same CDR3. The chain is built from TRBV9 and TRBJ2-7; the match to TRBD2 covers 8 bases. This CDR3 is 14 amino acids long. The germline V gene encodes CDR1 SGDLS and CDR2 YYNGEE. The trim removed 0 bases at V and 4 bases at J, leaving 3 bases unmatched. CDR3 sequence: CASSVGGGPYEQYF. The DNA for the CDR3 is TGTGCCAGCAGCGTAGGCGGGGGGCCGTACGAGCAGTACTTC.